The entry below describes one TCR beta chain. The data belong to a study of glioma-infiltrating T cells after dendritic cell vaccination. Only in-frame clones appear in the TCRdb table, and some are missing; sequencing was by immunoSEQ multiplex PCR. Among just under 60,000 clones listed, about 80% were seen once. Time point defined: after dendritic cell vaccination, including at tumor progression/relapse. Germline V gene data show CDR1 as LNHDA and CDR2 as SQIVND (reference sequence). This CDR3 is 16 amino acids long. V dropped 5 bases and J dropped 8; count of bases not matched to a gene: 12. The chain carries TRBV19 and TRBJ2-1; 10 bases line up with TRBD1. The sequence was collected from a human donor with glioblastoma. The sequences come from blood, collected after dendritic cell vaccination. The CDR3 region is CASSARTGGTRDEQFF. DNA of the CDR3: TGTGCCAGTAGTGCCCGGACAGGGGGAACTAGGGATGAGCAGTTCTTC.